This record covers a single T cell receptor beta chain. This sample is drawn from a study of OX40 agonist ivuxolimab in advanced cancers. Study context: Those treated in dose escalation had hepatocellular carcinoma, melanoma, renal cell cancer or head and neck cancer.

Method: immunoSEQ multiplex PCR; TCRdb's copy keeps in-frame clones and lacks some. The table records 60,000 or so clones, around 88% of them present only once. The germline V gene has CDR1 SGHRS and CDR2 YFSETQ. The CDR3 has 15 residues. J gave up 0 bases and V 4 bases, and 4 bases lay outside the gene matches. The gene calls are TRBV5-1 and TRBJ2-5; 9 bases align to TRBD2. The sequences come from CD4+ or CD8+ T cells sorted from blood, collected in a trial of the OX40 agonist ivuxolimab. The TCR originated in an adult with an advanced solid tumor such as melanoma, head and neck, liver or kidney cancer. CDR3 protein: CASSHRTSDQETQYF. Written as DNA, the CDR3 is TGCGCCAGCAGCCACCGGACTAGCGACCAAGAGACCCAGTACTTC. Together with reference TRBV5-1 and TRBJ2-5, the CDR3 gives the full variable domain: KAGVTQTPRYLIKTRGQQVTLSCSPISGHRSVSWYQQTPGQGLQFLFEYFSETQRNKGNFPGRFSGRQFSNSRSEMNVSTLELGDSALYLCASSHRTSDQETQYFGPGTRLLVL.